This note documents a single T cell receptor (beta chain) sequence. The sample belongs to a study of blood T cell repertoires in COVID-19. Background on the study: The analysed material was cDNA or gDNA that came from T cells, B-cell-depleted T cells, or PBMCs.

The table came from immunoSEQ multiplex PCR; TCRdb's copy has only in-frame clones and leaves some out. This table holds tens of thousands of clones, roughly 80% found once. The germline V gene has CDR1 MDHEN and CDR2 SYDVKM. The CDR3 has 16 amino acids. V was trimmed by 5 bases and J by 1 base, leaving 12 bases between them. The V call is TRBV28, the J call TRBJ2-6, with a weak D call TRBD2 (6 bases). This TCR derives from a woman over 75 with acute or convalescent COVID-19. Sequencing was performed on peripheral blood. CDR3 protein: CASSPTGRSGANVLTF. The CDR3 nucleotides are TGTGCCAGCAGTCCGACGGGGAGGTCTGGGGCCAACGTCCTGACTTTC.